This paragraph covers one TCR beta chain sequence. Its antigen is unknown. The sample belongs to a study of cytomegalovirus exposure and HLA in healthy donors. Study results and limitations: CMV serostatus was the sole immune exposure information available. A previous analysis found most TCR beta V segments productive roughly 90% or roughly 30% of the time. A later analysis found TCR association rates differed by HLA locus, highest for DRB1 and lowest for HLA-C.

The V gene's germline CDR1 is SGHKS and CDR2 YYEKEE (reference sequence). Trimming took off 0 bases at V and 4 bases at J, with 9 bases between the two ends. The CDR3 loop spans 14 amino acids. Use of 60 Vbeta and 13 Jbeta primers characterized the PCR. The data were produced by immunoSEQ multiplex PCR, yet TCRdb's version contains in-frame clones alone and is incomplete. The sample records under 150,000 clones, about three quarters being singletons. Unrecorded immune exposures were likely, despite nominal health at sampling. The sample taken for sequencing was PBMCs. The genes are TRBV5-5 and TRBJ2-3, with no clear D. This clonotype was sampled from a human donor in good health. CDR3 bases: TGTGCCAGCAGCTTGGGTAGCCTCCCAGATACGCAGTATTTT. As protein: CASSLGSLPDTQYF.